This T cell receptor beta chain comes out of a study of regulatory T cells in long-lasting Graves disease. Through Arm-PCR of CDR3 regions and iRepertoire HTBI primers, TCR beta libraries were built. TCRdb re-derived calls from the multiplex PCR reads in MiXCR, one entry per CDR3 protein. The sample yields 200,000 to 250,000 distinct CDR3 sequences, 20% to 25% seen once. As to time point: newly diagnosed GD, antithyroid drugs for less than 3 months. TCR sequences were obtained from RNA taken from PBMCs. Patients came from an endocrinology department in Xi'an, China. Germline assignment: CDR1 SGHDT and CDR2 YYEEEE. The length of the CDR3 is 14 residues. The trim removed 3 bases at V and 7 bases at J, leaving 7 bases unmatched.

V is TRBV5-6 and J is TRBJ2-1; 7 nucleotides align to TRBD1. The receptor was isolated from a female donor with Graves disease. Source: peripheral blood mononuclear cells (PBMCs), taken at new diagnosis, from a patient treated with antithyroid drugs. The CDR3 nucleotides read TGTGCCAGCAGCTGGAGACAGGGTTGGAATGAGCAGTTCTTC. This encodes CASSWRQGWNEQFF.